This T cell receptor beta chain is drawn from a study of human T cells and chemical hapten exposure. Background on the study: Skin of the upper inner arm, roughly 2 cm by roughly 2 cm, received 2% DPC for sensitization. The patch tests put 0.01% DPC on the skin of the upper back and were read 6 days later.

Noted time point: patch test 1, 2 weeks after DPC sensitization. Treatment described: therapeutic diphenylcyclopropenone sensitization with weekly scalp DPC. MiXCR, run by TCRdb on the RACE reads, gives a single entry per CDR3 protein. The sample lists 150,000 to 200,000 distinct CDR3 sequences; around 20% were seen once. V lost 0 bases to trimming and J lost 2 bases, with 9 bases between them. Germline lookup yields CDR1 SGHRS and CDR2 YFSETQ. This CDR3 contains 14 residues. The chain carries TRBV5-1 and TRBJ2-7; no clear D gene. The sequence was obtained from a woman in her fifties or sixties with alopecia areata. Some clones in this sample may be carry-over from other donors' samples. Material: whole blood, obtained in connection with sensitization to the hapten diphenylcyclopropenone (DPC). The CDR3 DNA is TGCGCCAGCAGCTTGGATCGGGTTCCCTACGAGCAGTACTTC. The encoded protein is CASSLDRVPYEQYF.